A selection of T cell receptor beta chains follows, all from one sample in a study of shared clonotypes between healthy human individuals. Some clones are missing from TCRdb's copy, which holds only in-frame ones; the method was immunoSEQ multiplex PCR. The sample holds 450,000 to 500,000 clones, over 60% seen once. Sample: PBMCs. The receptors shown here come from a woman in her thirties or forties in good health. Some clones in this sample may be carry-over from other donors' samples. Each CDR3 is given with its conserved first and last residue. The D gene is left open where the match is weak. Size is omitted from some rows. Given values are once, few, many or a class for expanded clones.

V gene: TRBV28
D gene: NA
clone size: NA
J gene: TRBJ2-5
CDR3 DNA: TGTGCCAGCAGTTTAAGGGTGGGGGGAGAGACCCAGTACTTC
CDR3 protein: CASSLRVGGETQYF

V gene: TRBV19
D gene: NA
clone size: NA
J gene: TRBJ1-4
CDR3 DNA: TGTGCCAGTAGTACCGGGACACCCGAAAAACTGTTTTTT
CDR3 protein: CASSTGTPEKLFF

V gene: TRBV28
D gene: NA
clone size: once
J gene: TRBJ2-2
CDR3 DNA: TGTGCCAGCAGTTGGGTAGGGACCAACACCGGGGAGCTGTTTTTT
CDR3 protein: CASSWVGTNTGELFF

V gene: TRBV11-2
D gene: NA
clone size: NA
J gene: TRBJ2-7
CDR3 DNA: TGTGCCAGCAGCCTAGGACTCTCGGACGAGCAGTACTTC
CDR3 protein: CASSLGLSDEQYF

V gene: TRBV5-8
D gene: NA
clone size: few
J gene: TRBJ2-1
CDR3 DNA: TGTGCCAGCAGCTTGGAGGGGGGAGGGCCGTACAATGAGCAGTTCTTC
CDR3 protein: CASSLEGGGPYNEQFF

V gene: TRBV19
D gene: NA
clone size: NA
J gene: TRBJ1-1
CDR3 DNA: TGTGCCAGTAGTATTCCAGGGGTTCTGACTGAAGCTTTCTTT
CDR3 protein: CASSIPGVLTEAFF

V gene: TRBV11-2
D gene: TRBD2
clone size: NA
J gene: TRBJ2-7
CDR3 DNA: TGTGCCAGCAGCCATAGCGGGAGAAGGTCCCACGAGCAGTACTTC
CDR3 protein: CASSHSGRRSHEQYF

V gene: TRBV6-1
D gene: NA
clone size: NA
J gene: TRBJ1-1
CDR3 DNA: TGTGCCAGCAGTCTAACTTGGACTGAAGCTTTCTTT
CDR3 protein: CASSLTWTEAFF

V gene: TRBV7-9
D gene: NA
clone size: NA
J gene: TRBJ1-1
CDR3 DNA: TGTGCCAGCAGCTCCACGTCAGGGATCGGAGTCACTGAAGCTTTCTTT
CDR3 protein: CASSSTSGIGVTEAFF

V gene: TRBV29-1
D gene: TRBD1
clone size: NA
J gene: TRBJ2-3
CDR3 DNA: TGCAGCGTTGGACAGGGTTTAGGAGTAGATACGCAGTATTTT
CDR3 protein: CSVGQGLGVDTQYF

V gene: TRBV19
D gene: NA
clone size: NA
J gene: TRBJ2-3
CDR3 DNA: TGTGCCAGTAGTAATCGTGGCGGGACCGGGGGAGATACGCAGTATTTT
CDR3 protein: CASSNRGGTGGDTQYF

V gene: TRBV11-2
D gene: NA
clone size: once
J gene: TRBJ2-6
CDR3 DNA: TGTGCCAGCAGCCAGGGCCAGTTCTCTGGGGCCAACGTCCTGACTTTC
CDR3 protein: CASSQGQFSGANVLTF

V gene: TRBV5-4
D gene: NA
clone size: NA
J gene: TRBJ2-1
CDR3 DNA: TGTGCCAGCAGCCCCGCATGGGGGAGGCCCGATGAGCAGTTCTTC
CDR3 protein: CASSPAWGRPDEQFF

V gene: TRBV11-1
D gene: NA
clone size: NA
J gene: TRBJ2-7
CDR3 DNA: TGTGCCAGCAGCTTGGGTGGATACGGGCAGTACTTC
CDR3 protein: CASSLGGYGQYF

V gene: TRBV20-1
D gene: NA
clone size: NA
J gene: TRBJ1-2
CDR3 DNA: TGCAGTGCTAGAGGGGGCGGCTACACCTTC
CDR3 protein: CSARGGGYTF

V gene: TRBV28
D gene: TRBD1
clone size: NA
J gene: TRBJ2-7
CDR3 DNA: TGTGCCAGCAGTTGGGGACAGGGGATCTCCTACGAGCAGTACTTC
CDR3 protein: CASSWGQGISYEQYF

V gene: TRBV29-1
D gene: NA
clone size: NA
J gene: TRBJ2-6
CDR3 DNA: TGCAGCGTTGGGGCTGGGGCCAACGTCCTGACTTTC
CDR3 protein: CSVGAGANVLTF

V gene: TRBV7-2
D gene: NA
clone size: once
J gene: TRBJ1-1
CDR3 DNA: TGTGCCAGCAGCTTAAACTTGGTGATGGGCGGGAGGGGAGCTTTCTTT
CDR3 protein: CASSLNLVMGGRGAFF

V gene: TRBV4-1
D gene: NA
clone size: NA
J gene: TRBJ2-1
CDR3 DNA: TGCGCCAGCAGCCAAGATTTTACCAGCGGAAGCTACAATGAGCAGTTCTTC
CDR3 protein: CASSQDFTSGSYNEQFF

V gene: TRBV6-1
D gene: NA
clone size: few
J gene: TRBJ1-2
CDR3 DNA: TGTGCCAGCAGTGGGGCGAGGACCACTGGCTACACCTTC
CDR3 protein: CASSGARTTGYTF

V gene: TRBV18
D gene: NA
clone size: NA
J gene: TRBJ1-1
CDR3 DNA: TGTGCCAGCCCACAAAGTATGAACACTGAAGCTTTCTTT
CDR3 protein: CASPQSMNTEAFF

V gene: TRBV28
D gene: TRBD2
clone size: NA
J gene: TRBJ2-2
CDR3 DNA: TGTGCCAGCAGTTATCCTAGCGGGTTCACCGGGGAGCTGTTTTTT
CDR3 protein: CASSYPSGFTGELFF

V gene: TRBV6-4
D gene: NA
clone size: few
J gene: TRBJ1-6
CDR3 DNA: TGTGCCAGCAGTGACCAGGGAGACAATTCACCCCTCCACTTT
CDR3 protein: CASSDQGDNSPLHF

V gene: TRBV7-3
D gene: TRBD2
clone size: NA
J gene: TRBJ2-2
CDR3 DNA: TGTGCCAGCAGCTTACCAAGCGGGGGGTACACCGGGGAGCTGTTTTTT
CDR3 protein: CASSLPSGGYTGELFF

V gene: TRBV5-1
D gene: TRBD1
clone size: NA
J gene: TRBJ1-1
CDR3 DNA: TGCGCCAGCAGCATGCCGGGCAGGGGGCAAACTGAAGCTTTCTTT
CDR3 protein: CASSMPGRGQTEAFF

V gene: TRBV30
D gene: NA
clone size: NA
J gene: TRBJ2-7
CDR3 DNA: TGTGCCTGGAGGGGACGGGTTTCGTACGAGCAGTACTTC
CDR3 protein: CAWRGRVSYEQYF

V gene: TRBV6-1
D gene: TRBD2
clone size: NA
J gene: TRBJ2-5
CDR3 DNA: TGTGCCAGCAGTGGGTCCGGGACTAGCGGACAAGAGACCCAGTACTTC
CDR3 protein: CASSGSGTSGQETQYF

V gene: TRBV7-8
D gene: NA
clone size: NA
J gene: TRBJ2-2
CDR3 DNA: TGTGCCAGCAGCTTGAGGACAGCCAACACCGGGGAGCTGTTTTTT
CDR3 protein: CASSLRTANTGELFF

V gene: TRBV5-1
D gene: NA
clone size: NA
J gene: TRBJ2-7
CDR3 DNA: TGCGCCAGCAGCTTGGATCTAGGGACTCACGAGCAGTACTTC
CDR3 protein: CASSLDLGTHEQYF

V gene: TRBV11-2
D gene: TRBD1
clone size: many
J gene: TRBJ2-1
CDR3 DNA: TGTGCCAGCAGCCCGGGACAGCCATACAATGAGCAGTTCTTC
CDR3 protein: CASSPGQPYNEQFF

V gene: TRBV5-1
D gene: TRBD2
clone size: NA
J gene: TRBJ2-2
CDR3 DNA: TGCGCCAGCAGCCTCACGGCCGGAGGACTAGCGGGAGTCACCGGGGAGCTGTTTTTT
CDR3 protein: CASSLTAGGLAGVTGELFF

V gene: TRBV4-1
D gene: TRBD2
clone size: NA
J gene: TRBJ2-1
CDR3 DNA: TGCGCCAGCAGCCAAGTCACTAGCGGGAACAATGAGCAGTTCTTC
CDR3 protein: CASSQVTSGNNEQFF

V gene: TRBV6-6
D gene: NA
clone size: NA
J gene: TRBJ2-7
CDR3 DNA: TGTGCCCGCGCGCTAGGTATGTACGAGCAGTACTTC
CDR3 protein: CARALGMYEQYF

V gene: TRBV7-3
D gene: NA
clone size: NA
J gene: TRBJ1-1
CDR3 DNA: TGTGCCAGCAGCTTAAGGGTGGGGTGGACTGAAGCTTTCTTT
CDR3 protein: CASSLRVGWTEAFF

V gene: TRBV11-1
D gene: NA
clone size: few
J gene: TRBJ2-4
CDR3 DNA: TGTGCCAGCAGCTTATTATCGGGAAACATTCAGTACTTC
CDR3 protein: CASSLLSGNIQYF

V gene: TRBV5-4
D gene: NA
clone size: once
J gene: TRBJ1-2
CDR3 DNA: TGTGCCAGCAGCTTGGATGACTATGGCTACACCTTC
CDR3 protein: CASSLDDYGYTF

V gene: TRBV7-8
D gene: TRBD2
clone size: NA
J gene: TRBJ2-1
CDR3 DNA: TGTGCCAGCAGCCCTACTAGCGGGAGGTCTGGGGAGCAGTTCTTC
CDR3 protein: CASSPTSGRSGEQFF

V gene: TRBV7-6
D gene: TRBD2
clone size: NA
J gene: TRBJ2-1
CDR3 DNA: TGTGCCAGCAGCTTCCGGGGCGGGAGTCCCTACAATGAGCAGTTCTTC
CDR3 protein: CASSFRGGSPYNEQFF

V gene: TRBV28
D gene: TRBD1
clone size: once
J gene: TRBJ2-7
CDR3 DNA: TGTGCCAGCAGTTCCCGGACAGGGAGCTCCTACGAGCAGTACTTC
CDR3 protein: CASSSRTGSSYEQYF

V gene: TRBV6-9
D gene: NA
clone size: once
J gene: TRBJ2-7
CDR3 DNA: TGTGCCAGCAGTTTAACGAGGACCTACGAGCAGTACTTC
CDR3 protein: CASSLTRTYEQYF

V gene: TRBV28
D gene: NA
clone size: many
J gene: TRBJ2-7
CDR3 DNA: TGTGCCAGCAGGACCGGGGGAATTTACGAGCAGTACTTC
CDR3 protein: CASRTGGIYEQYF

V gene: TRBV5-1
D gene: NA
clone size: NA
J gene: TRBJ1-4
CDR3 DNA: TGCGCCAGCAGAGGGCGGAGTGAAAAACTGTTTTTT
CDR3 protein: CASRGRSEKLFF

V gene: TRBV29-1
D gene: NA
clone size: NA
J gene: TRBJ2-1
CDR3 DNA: TGCAGCGTTGAAGTAATTAGAACCAGCTACAATGAGCAGTTCTTC
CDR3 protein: CSVEVIRTSYNEQFF

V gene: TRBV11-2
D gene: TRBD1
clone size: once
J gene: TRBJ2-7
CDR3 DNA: TGTGCCAGCATCGCACGCCGGGACAGCTCCTACGAGCAGTACTTC
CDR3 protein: CASIARRDSSYEQYF

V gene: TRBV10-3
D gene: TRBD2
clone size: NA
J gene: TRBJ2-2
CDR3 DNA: TGTGCCACCGGGACTAGCGGGCCTCTCAGGGGCACCGGGGAGCTGTTTTTT
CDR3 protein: CATGTSGPLRGTGELFF

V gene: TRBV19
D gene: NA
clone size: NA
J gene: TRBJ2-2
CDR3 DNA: TGTGCCAGTAGGGCTAGTAGTATTGCCGGGGAGCTGTTTTTT
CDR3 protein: CASRASSIAGELFF

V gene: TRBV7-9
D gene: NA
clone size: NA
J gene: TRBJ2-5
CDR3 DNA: TGTGCCAGCAGCGCGATCTCCGGAGGAGGGATAGAGACCCAGTACTTC
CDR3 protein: CASSAISGGGIETQYF

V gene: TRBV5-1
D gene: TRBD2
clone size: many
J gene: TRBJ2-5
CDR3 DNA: TGCGCCAGCAGCTTGGAACTAGCGGGGACCCAAGAGACCCAGTACTTC
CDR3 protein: CASSLELAGTQETQYF

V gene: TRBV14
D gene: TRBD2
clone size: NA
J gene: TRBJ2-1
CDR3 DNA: TGTGCCAGCAGCCTGTCAAGCGGGAGGATATACAATGAGCAGTTCTTC
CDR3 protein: CASSLSSGRIYNEQFF

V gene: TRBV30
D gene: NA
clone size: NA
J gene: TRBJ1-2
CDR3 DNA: TGTGCCTGGAGTGGATCCTATGGCTACACCTTC
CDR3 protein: CAWSGSYGYTF

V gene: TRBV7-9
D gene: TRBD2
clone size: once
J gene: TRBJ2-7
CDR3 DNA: TGTGCCAGCAGCTTAGGGTGGGGCGGGGGTTTAATTTACGGGCAGTACTTC
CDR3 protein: CASSLGWGGGLIYGQYF

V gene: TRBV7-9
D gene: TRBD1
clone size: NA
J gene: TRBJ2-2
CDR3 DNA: TGTGCCAGCAGCCCCGGACAGGGTTCTTTCTCGAACACCGGGGAGCTGTTTTTT
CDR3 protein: CASSPGQGSFSNTGELFF

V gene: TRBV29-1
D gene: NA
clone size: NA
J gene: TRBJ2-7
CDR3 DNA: TGCAGCGTTGGAAAATTAGGTCTGGACGAGCAGTACTTC
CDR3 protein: CSVGKLGLDEQYF